Listed below are T cell receptor beta chains from one sample, sequenced in a study of response to subunit inactivated influenza vaccine. One entry per CDR3 protein, called by TCRdb with MiXCR from the RT-PCR reads. The sample has a few hundred thousand distinct CDR3 sequences, about 20% seen once. Sequencing used PBMCs from blood, obtained about 20 months after vaccination. The receptors stem from a man aged 50-75 years who received an inactivated influenza vaccine. Both conserved end residues are part of each CDR3.

TRBJ2-2 TRBV20-1 CSARDSGGYTGELFF
TRBJ1-4 TRBV7-9 CASSLVSSGVGEKLFF
TRBJ1-1 TRBV5-4 CASSLSNQGNTEAFF
TRBJ2-6 TRBV6-2/TRBV6-3 CASRGTGLSGANVLTF
TRBJ2-3 TRBV7-9 CASSPPPSGVTQYF
TRBJ2-7 TRBV6-5 CASSFDRGSSYEQYF
TRBJ1-6 TRBV6-2/TRBV6-3 CASSYRDPGRGRLSILNSPLHF
TRBJ1-5 TRBV5-8 CASSLEQGIRRPQHF
TRBJ1-2 TRBV2 CASSDGRLGYGYTF
TRBJ2-1 TRBV7-9 CASSLVGNSYNEQFF
TRBJ1-5 TRBV12-3/TRBV12-4 CASSGSGPQHF
TRBJ1-2 TRBV7-4 CASSFRGGGNYGYTF
TRBJ1-1 TRBV6-6 CASSQRVVTEAFF
TRBJ1-1 TRBV7-2 CASSAQQGAPTEAFF
TRBJ1-1 TRBV18 CASSPGTENTEAFF
TRBJ1-2 TRBV12-3/TRBV12-4 CASSSQKYRSNYGYTF
TRBJ1-1 TRBV21-1 CASSNHSRSLNTEAFF
TRBJ2-5 TRBV4-1 CASSQDPASEGETQYF
TRBJ1-1 TRBV20-1 CSAPDPGALLAFF
TRBJ1-5 TRBV7-2 CASSNDRAQPQHF
TRBJ2-3 TRBV15 CATSRVGTVSSGGSTDTQYF
TRBJ2-3 TRBV28 CASSLGQGLDTQYF
TRBJ1-1 TRBV4-3 CASSPGQGGPAFF
TRBJ1-5 TRBV28 CASSPRAQPQHF
TRBJ1-2 TRBV5-1 CASSPSGGPPYGYTF
TRBJ1-2 TRBV4-1 CASSQEDRGVYGYTF
TRBJ2-3 TRBV7-6 CASSLARDNTDTQYF
TRBJ2-5 TRBV2 CASRTDQETQYF
TRBJ2-7 TRBV14 CASSQAGTNEQYF
TRBJ2-7 TRBV19 CASRGRAYEQYF
TRBJ2-7 TRBV4-2 CASSQDWGQGSYEQYF
TRBJ2-1 TRBV15 CATGAGFYNEQFF
TRBJ2-3 TRBV7-8 CASSLQGQGSRADTQYF
TRBJ2-7 TRBV27 CASSSYREQYF
TRBJ2-1 TRBV4-2 CASSQEASGGRSSYNEQFF
TRBJ1-5 TRBV10-3 CAISESQGNQPQHF
TRBJ2-1 TRBV3-1 CASSQETLAGHNEQFF
TRBJ1-4 TRBV6-2/TRBV6-3 CASSNGGTNEKLFF
TRBJ2-2 TRBV9 CASSAQTNTGELFF
TRBJ1-5 TRBV20-1 CSAFQGASNQPQHF
TRBJ1-2 TRBV7-8 CASSLEVYYGYTF
TRBJ1-3 TRBV29-1 CSAWDSVGNTIYF
TRBJ2-2 TRBV4-2 CASSHSLTSRNTGELFF
TRBJ2-1 TRBV20-1 CSASDASGANEQFF
TRBJ1-2 TRBV18 CASSPKDYGYTF
TRBJ1-2 TRBV11-2 CASSSGATDNYGYTF
TRBJ1-1 TRBV18 CASSKQGATNTEAFF
TRBJ2-3 TRBV7-9 CASSPSGRAADTQYF
TRBJ1-6 TRBV10-3 CAISRDREVFRNNSPLHF
TRBJ1-1 TRBV6-1 CASSLRVVGTEAFF
TRBJ2-5 TRBV5-6 CASSSPVRGAQETQYF